The 10 T cell receptor beta chains in this list originate from one sample, sequenced in a study of early T cells in non-severe SARS-CoV-2 infection. TCRdb re-called the 5' RACE reads through MiXCR, storing one row per CDR3 protein. This table has 32,000 or so distinct CDR3 sequences, under 8% appearing once. Sequencing was done on a sample of whole blood. Every receptor here comes from an adult who was a healthcare worker with PCR-confirmed SARS-CoV-2 infection or an uninfected control (not recorded which).

The chain carries TRBV28 and TRBJ2-7; D is ambiguous. Trimming removed 5 bases from V and 3 bases from J, with 11 bases in between. The CDR3 runs to 13 residues. Germline V gives CDR1 MDHEN, CDR2 SYDVKM. In DNA form, the CDR3 reads TGTGCCAGCAGTGGTGGAATAGGCTACGAGCAGTACTTC. Its protein product is CASSGGIGYEQYF.

In its sample, this clonotype was seen many times. The chain combines TRBV6-4 with TRBJ2-3; 9 positions agree with TRBD2. The CDR3 has 16 residues. Germline-derived CDR1 and CDR2 are MRHNA and SNTAGT. The ends lost 3 bases at V and 2 bases at J; junction bases unmatched: 6. In DNA, the CDR3 is TGTGCCAGCAGTGATGCAGCGGGAGGAGCCACAGATACGCAGTATTTT. It translates to CASSDAAGGATDTQYF.

In regard to this clonotype: A read error may be the cause here, since a much bigger clone is one base away. V gene TRBV7-2 combines with J gene TRBJ2-3; 9 bases are a match to TRBD2. Germline lookup yields CDR1 SGHTA and CDR2 FQGNSA. This CDR3 region has 16 residues. DNA for the CDR3: TGTGCCAGCAGCTTAGCAATAGCGGGAGACACAGATGCGCAGTATTTT. It yields the protein CASSLAIAGDTDAQYF.

To note about this clonotype: This may stem from a read error, because a much larger clone lies one nucleotide away. This sequence joins TRBV4-2 and TRBJ2-3; 10 positions match TRBD2. Germline values: CDR1 LGHNA, CDR2 YNFKEQ. The CDR3 is made up of 16 amino acids. CDR3 sequence (DNA): TGTGCCAGCAGCCAAGAAAGCGGGAGGGCCTCAGATACGCTGTATTTT. Its protein is CASSQESGRASDTLYF.

This clonotype occurred many times. The V gene is TRBV4-1, the J gene TRBJ1-3; 8 bases agree with TRBD1. V lost 2 bases, J lost 1 base, and 4 bases stayed unmatched. The CDR3 loop spans 16 amino acids. From germline, CDR1 is MGHRA and CDR2 YSYEKL. The CDR3 nucleotides read TGCGCCAGCAGCCAATCCCGGACAGGGTCTGGAAACACCATATATTTT. This translates into CASSQSRTGSGNTIYF.

This clonotype was found once. A single base separates this from a much larger clone, so it may be a read error. The chain carries TRBV7-9 and TRBJ1-1; no definite D call. The CDR3 sequence is 15 residues long. Germline loops: CDR1 SEHNR, CDR2 FQNEAQ (reference sequence). This CDR3 reads CANSPSVGVNTEAFF. The CDR3 DNA follows: TGTGCCAACAGCCCCAGCGTCGGGGTAAACACTGAAGCTTTCTTT.

V gene TRBV5-4 combines with J gene TRBJ2-1; 9 bases agree with TRBD2. Trimming cost V 4 bases and J 8 bases; bases outside gene matches: 13. Per germline, CDR1 SGHNT and CDR2 YYREEE (reference sequence). This CDR3 has 16 residues. The CDR3 DNA reads as TGTGCCAGCAGCGGGGGGCTAGCGGGATTGTCGCATGAGCAGTTCTTC. It specifies CASSGGLAGLSHEQFF. Full variable domain (outside the CDR3, taken from reference TRBV5-4 and TRBJ2-1): ETGVTQSPTHLIKTRGQQVTLRCSSQSGHNTVSWYQQALGQGPQFIFQYYREEENGRGNFPPRFSGLQFPNYSSELNVNALELDDSALYLCASSGGLAGLSHEQFFGPGTRLTVL.

The gene calls are TRBV6-5 and TRBJ2-7; TRBD2 agrees at 7 bases. The germline gives CDR1 MNHEY, CDR2 SVGAGI. With 3 bases clipped from V and 3 bases from J, the junction kept 8 bases outside the gene matches. This CDR3 comprises 15 residues. As DNA, the CDR3 is TGTGCCAGCAGTTATAGAGGGAGGGCCGGCTACGAGCAGTACTTC. Translation: CASSYRGRAGYEQYF.

This rearrangement joins TRBV12-3 or TRBV12-4 to TRBJ2-3; D perhaps matches TRBD2 (6 bases). The V end lost 7 bases, the J end lost 3 bases, and 14 bases lay between the germline ends. The CDR3 consists of 14 residues. The CDR3 DNA is TGTGCCAGCACCACAGACGGAGGGACAGATACGCAGTATTTT. The encoded protein is CASTTDGGTDTQYF.

Many counts were recorded for this clonotype. V usage is TRBV9 and J usage is TRBJ2-5, with 9 positions matching TRBD2. Germline lookup yields CDR1 SGDLS and CDR2 YYNGEE. With V trimmed by 5 bases and J by 5 bases, 1 base remained unmatched. The CDR3 spans 12 residues. In DNA form, the CDR3 reads TGTGCCAGCAGTAGCGGGAGTGAGACCCAGTACTTC. Its translation is CASSSGSETQYF.